This T cell receptor (beta chain) is from a study of control samples from healthy donors and cancer patients. The CDR3 runs to 15 residues. The germline CDR1 and CDR2 sequences are SGHRS and YFSETQ. V shed 0 bases, J shed 2 bases, and the junction held 3 bases outside the gene matches. TCRdb's table, derived via immunoSEQ multiplex PCR, lists solely in-frame clones and lacks some. The repertoire holds approximately 71,000 clones, roughly 91% seen once, with over 15% in the top ten. The sample consisted of PBMCs. The TCR comes from a man between 60 and 75 years old with lung cancer. V and J are TRBV5-1 and TRBJ2-7, with 9 bases lining up with TRBD1. CDR3 sequence (DNA): TGCGCCAGCAGCTTGGGGGGGACAGGGACCTACGAGCAGTACGTC. As protein: CASSLGGTGTYEQYV.